Listed here is a single T cell receptor beta chain. This entry belongs to a study of blood T cell repertoires in COVID-19. Study context: PBMCs, B-cell-depleted T cells, or T cells provided the cDNA or gDNA that made up the material.

In the original workflow: Reference gene primer amplification yielded estimated nucleated cell counts. Only in-frame clones appear in the TCRdb table, and some are missing; sequencing was by immunoSEQ multiplex PCR. D and trimming come from the DNA, and the V and J calls and clone size come from that table. The repertoire consists of approximately 290,000 clones, with around nine tenths occurring once and the leading ten covering approximately 12%. Patients of the Seattle cohort, enrolled during active infection, were followed longitudinally. Germline V gives CDR1 SQVTM, CDR2 ANQGSEA. This CDR3 spans 10 amino acids.

The chain recombines TRBV29-1 with TRBJ1-1, with unresolved D. Sequencing used peripheral blood. The receptor was derived from a woman aged 25 to 39 with COVID-19, enrolled during active disease. The CDR3 loop is CTTGNTEAFF. CDR3 in DNA: TGCACCACCGGGAACACTGAAGCTTTCTTT.